The 7 T cell receptor beta chains given below trace back to one sample, sequenced in a study of T cell changes during pregnancy in multiple sclerosis. Profiled with immunoSEQ multiplex PCR; TCRdb holds only in-frame clones, not every one. The sample shows approximately 60,000 clones, about nine tenths of them seen only once. Sequencing was performed on peripheral blood, taken in the second trimester of pregnancy. Receptor source: a female donor in good health, enrolled as a control in a pregnancy study.

This clone was picked up one time. Germline is not matched at one junction end, which may reflect a read error. The chain couples TRBV6-5 to TRBJ2-7, with unresolved D. CDR1 is MNHEY, CDR2 SVGAGI, per germline. The CDR3 consists of 15 residues. This chain's CDR3 is CASSTSIGSGYERYF. CDR3 sequence (DNA): TGTGCCAGCAGCACAAGCATCGGGTCCGGCTACGAGCGGTACTTC.

This clone was counted between two and nine times. This chain joins TRBV7-2 and TRBJ2-1; TRBD1 is a possible D gene (6 bases). The germline V gene has CDR1 SGHTA and CDR2 FQGNSA. The CDR3 runs to 15 residues. V was shortened by 1 base and J by 4 bases, with 11 bases between the two germline ends. The CDR3: CASSLEQGSYNEQFF. For the CDR3, the DNA is TGTGCCAGCAGCTTAGAACAGGGTAGTTACAATGAGCAGTTCTTC.

The chain's CDR3 is CASAPGRTDTQYF. The CDR3 DNA is TGTGCTAGTGCCCCGGGAAGAACAGATACGCAGTATTTT. The rearrangement links TRBV12-5 to TRBJ2-3; TRBD2 is a possible D gene (5 bases). CDR1 and CDR2 (germline): LGHNT, FRNRAP. The V and J ends lost 7 bases and 3 bases respectively, with 11 bases between them. The CDR3 runs 13 residues.

This chain connects TRBV27 to TRBJ2-3; 9 nucleotides align to TRBD1. Per the germline V gene, CDR1 is MNHEY and CDR2 is SMNVEV (reference sequence). The CDR3 has 16 residues. V lost 5 bases and J lost 1; bases outside the gene matches: 7. CDR3 DNA: TGTGCCAGCAGTCCGGGACAGGGTGCGGGCACAGATACGCAGTATTTT. Residues: CASSPGQGAGTDTQYF.

The chain recombines TRBV9 with TRBJ2-3; 8 bases agree with TRBD2. Trimming removed 6 bases from V and 1 base from J; junction bases left unmatched: 16. This CDR3 region has 18 residues. Germline lookup yields CDR1 SGDLS and CDR2 YYNGEE. CDR3 nucleotide sequence: TGTGCCAGCACCAAGCGGGGCTCATCAGCGGGGGGCACAGATACGCAGTATTTT. Translation: CASTKRGSSAGGTDTQYF.

This chain links TRBV18 with TRBJ2-7, with D perhaps matching TRBD2 (6 bases). V was pared by 6 bases and J by 5 bases, with 11 bases between. This CDR3 has 12 residues. Per the germline V gene, CDR1 is KGHSH and CDR2 is LQKENI. The DNA of the CDR3 is TGTGCCAGCTCCCTCGGGGGTAACGAGCAGTACTTC. This encodes CASSLGGNEQYF.

The chain is built from TRBV11-3 and TRBJ2-1; possible D gene TRBD2, 6 bases. The germline V and J ends were trimmed by 4 bases and 10 bases, with 20 bases remaining between them. Germline CDR1 SGHNT, CDR2 YENEEA. This CDR3 has 15 residues. CDR3 loop: CASSSGGGGMGEQFF. The CDR3 nucleotides are TGTGCCAGCAGCTCAGGCGGTGGCGGGATGGGGGAGCAGTTCTTC.